This T cell receptor (beta chain) emerged from a study of blood T cells in healthy people across ages. Germline-derived CDR1 and CDR2 are MNHEY and SVGAGI. V was trimmed by 0 bases and J by 8 bases, leaving 7 bases between them. The CDR3 loop spans 13 amino acids. Primers used in a second PCR of about 6 to 12 cycles were a sample-barcoded 5' primer and a J-beta primer mix. One entry per CDR3 protein, called by TCRdb with MiXCR from the 5' RACE reads. Here the sample spans roughly 1,800,000 distinct CDR3 sequences, roughly 50% being singletons. This receptor was taken from a woman aged 35 to 49 in good health. The chain is built from TRBV6-5 and TRBJ1-4, with D hard to call. The sequenced sample was blood. The CDR3 here is CASSYSDHEKLFF. In DNA, the CDR3 is TGTGCCAGCAGTTACTCGGATCACGAAAAACTGTTTTTT.